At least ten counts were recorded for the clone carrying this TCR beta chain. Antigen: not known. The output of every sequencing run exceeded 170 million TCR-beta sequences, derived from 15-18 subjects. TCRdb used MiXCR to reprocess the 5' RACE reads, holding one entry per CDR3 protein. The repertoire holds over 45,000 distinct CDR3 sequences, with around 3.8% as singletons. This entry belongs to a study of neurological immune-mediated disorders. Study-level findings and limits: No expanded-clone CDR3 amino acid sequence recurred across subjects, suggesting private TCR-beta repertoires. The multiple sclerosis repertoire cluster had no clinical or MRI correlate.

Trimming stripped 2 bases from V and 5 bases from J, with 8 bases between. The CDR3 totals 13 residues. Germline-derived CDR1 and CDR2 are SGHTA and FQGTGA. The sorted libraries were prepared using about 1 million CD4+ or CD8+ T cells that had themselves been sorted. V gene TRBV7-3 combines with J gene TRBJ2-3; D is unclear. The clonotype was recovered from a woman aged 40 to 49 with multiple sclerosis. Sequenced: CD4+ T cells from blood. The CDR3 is CASSLVWRDTQYF. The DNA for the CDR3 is TGTGCCAGCAGCTTAGTTTGGCGAGATACGCAGTATTTT.